These T cell receptor beta chains were read from a single sample in a study of Graves' ophthalmopathy and Graves' hyperthyroidism. TCRdb re-called the multiplex PCR reads through MiXCR, storing one row per CDR3 protein. The data show 300,000 to 400,000 distinct CDR3 sequences, under 20% seen once. Sequences were obtained from peripheral blood. All receptors come from an adult man with Graves' ophthalmopathy. The CDR3 runs from the conserved cysteine through the conserved F or W. The order of the fields is V gene, clone size, J gene, D gene, CDR3 protein, CDR3 DNA. D genes are given only for firm matches. Only part of the rows carry a size: once, few, many, or a class if the clone is expanded.

V gene: TRBV6-5; clone size: many; J gene: TRBJ2-5; D gene: -; CDR3 protein: CASSTTGPTQETQYF; CDR3 DNA: TGTGCCAGCAGTACGACAGGACCAACTCAAGAGACCCAGTACTTC
V gene: TRBV27; clone size: many; J gene: TRBJ2-7; D gene: -; CDR3 protein: CALRAHPSYEQYF; CDR3 DNA: TGTGCCTTGCGCGCCCACCCTTCCTACGAGCAGTACTTC
V gene: TRBV7-9; clone size: -; J gene: TRBJ2-5; D gene: -; CDR3 protein: CASRAAGAQYF; CDR3 DNA: TGTGCCAGCAGGGCTGCCGGGGCCCAGTACTTC
V gene: TRBV18; clone size: many; J gene: TRBJ2-7; D gene: TRBD1; CDR3 protein: CASSPTSDRAYEQYF; CDR3 DNA: TGTGCCAGCTCACCGACATCAGACAGGGCCTACGAGCAGTACTTC
V gene: TRBV7-2; clone size: many; J gene: TRBJ2-2; D gene: TRBD2; CDR3 protein: CASSSGLASGELFF; CDR3 DNA: TGTGCCAGCAGCTCCGGACTAGCGTCCGGGGAGCTGTTTTTT
V gene: TRBV5-1; clone size: many; J gene: TRBJ2-5; D gene: -; CDR3 protein: CASSLVAAEETQYF; CDR3 DNA: TGCGCCAGCAGCTTGGTAGCGGCCGAAGAGACCCAGTACTTC
V gene: TRBV13; clone size: many; J gene: TRBJ1-1; D gene: -; CDR3 protein: CASSLYTGAFF; CDR3 DNA: TGTGCCAGCAGTTTATACACGGGAGCTTTCTTT
V gene: TRBV20-1; clone size: many; J gene: TRBJ1-1; D gene: -; CDR3 protein: CSARDFIRNTEAFF; CDR3 DNA: TGCAGTGCTAGAGATTTTATAAGAAACACTGAAGCTTTCTTT
V gene: TRBV5-1; clone size: many; J gene: TRBJ2-5; D gene: TRBD2; CDR3 protein: CASSFASGGFQETQYF; CDR3 DNA: TGCGCCAGCAGCTTCGCTAGCGGGGGGTTCCAAGAGACCCAGTACTTC
V gene: TRBV2; clone size: -; J gene: TRBJ2-7; D gene: TRBD1; CDR3 protein: CASTWTGPEQYF; CDR3 DNA: TGTGCCAGCACTTGGACAGGCCCCGAGCAGTACTTC
V gene: TRBV6-5; clone size: many; J gene: TRBJ2-7; D gene: TRBD2; CDR3 protein: CASSSHPGLAGRPAYEQYF; CDR3 DNA: TGTGCCAGCAGTTCCCACCCGGGACTAGCGGGACGACCTGCCTACGAGCAGTACTTC
V gene: TRBV11-1; clone size: many; J gene: TRBJ2-5; D gene: -; CDR3 protein: CASSLQGKQETQYF; CDR3 DNA: TGTGCCAGCAGCCTACAAGGGAAGCAAGAGACCCAGTACTTC
V gene: TRBV6-1; clone size: -; J gene: TRBJ2-7; D gene: TRBD1; CDR3 protein: CASTPGQGAGEQYF; CDR3 DNA: TGTGCCAGCACTCCGGGACAGGGGGCTGGCGAGCAGTACTTC
V gene: TRBV18; clone size: many; J gene: TRBJ1-1; D gene: TRBD1; CDR3 protein: CASSPRQGALTTEAFF; CDR3 DNA: TGTGCCAGCTCACCAAGACAGGGGGCGTTGACCACTGAAGCTTTCTTT
V gene: TRBV5-1; clone size: many; J gene: TRBJ2-7; D gene: -; CDR3 protein: CASSFNRQAYEQYF; CDR3 DNA: TGCGCCAGCAGCTTCAACAGGCAGGCCTACGAGCAGTACTTC
V gene: TRBV4-1; clone size: -; J gene: TRBJ2-7; D gene: TRBD1; CDR3 protein: CASSQSETTGTYEQYF; CDR3 DNA: TGCGCCAGCAGCCAATCGGAGACGACAGGGACCTACGAGCAGTACTTC
V gene: TRBV12-3/TRBV12-4; clone size: -; J gene: TRBJ1-1; D gene: -; CDR3 protein: CASIQTGGRAEAFF; CDR3 DNA: TGTGCCAGCATCCAGACAGGCGGGCGGGCTGAAGCTTTCTTT
V gene: TRBV30; clone size: -; J gene: TRBJ1-1; D gene: TRBD1; CDR3 protein: CAWRGWRGPSNTEAFF; CDR3 DNA: TGTGCCTGGAGAGGGTGGAGGGGGCCCTCGAACACTGAAGCTTTCTTT
V gene: TRBV25-1; clone size: many; J gene: TRBJ1-3; D gene: -; CDR3 protein: CASSDRGLRASIYF; CDR3 DNA: TGTGCCAGCAGTGACAGAGGACTCAGGGCATCCATATATTTT
V gene: TRBV20-1; clone size: many; J gene: TRBJ2-5; D gene: TRBD2; CDR3 protein: CSASPLRAGVETQYF; CDR3 DNA: TGCAGTGCTAGTCCGTTGAGGGCGGGAGTGGAGACCCAGTACTTC
V gene: TRBV9; clone size: many; J gene: TRBJ2-7; D gene: -; CDR3 protein: CASSPQGRALYEQYF; CDR3 DNA: TGTGCCAGCAGCCCCCAGGGGAGGGCCCTCTACGAGCAGTACTTC
V gene: TRBV29-1; clone size: few; J gene: TRBJ2-5; D gene: TRBD2; CDR3 protein: CSVGVPGLAGGETQYF; CDR3 DNA: TGCAGCGTTGGGGTACCGGGACTAGCGGGAGGGGAGACCCAGTACTTC
V gene: TRBV2; clone size: many; J gene: TRBJ1-1; D gene: -; CDR3 protein: CASSELLGGAFF; CDR3 DNA: TGTGCCAGCAGTGAATTGTTGGGTGGGGCTTTCTTT
V gene: TRBV6-1; clone size: many; J gene: TRBJ1-2; D gene: -; CDR3 protein: CASSEQGPYGYTF; CDR3 DNA: TGTGCCAGCAGTGAACAGGGACCTTATGGCTACACCTTC
V gene: TRBV12-3/TRBV12-4; clone size: many; J gene: TRBJ2-5; D gene: -; CDR3 protein: CASRRGGLAETQYF; CDR3 DNA: TGTGCCAGCAGACGAGGAGGACTTGCAGAGACCCAGTACTTC
V gene: TRBV12-3/TRBV12-4; clone size: many; J gene: TRBJ1-3; D gene: -; CDR3 protein: CATQGLSNTIYF; CDR3 DNA: TGTGCCACCCAGGGTTTATCAAACACCATATATTTT
V gene: TRBV30; clone size: many; J gene: TRBJ2-5; D gene: TRBD1; CDR3 protein: CAWIDRGETQYF; CDR3 DNA: TGTGCCTGGATTGACAGGGGAGAGACCCAGTACTTC
V gene: TRBV7-8; clone size: many; J gene: TRBJ1-5; D gene: -; CDR3 protein: CASSSGRTDSYSNQPQHF; CDR3 DNA: TGTGCCAGCAGCTCCGGGCGGACCGACTCTTATAGCAATCAGCCCCAGCATTTT
V gene: TRBV24-1; clone size: many; J gene: TRBJ2-7; D gene: -; CDR3 protein: CATIDSQVGDEQYF; CDR3 DNA: TGTGCCACCATTGACAGCCAGGTAGGGGACGAGCAGTACTTC
V gene: TRBV2; clone size: many; J gene: TRBJ2-7; D gene: -; CDR3 protein: CASTVDRGRYEQYF; CDR3 DNA: TGTGCCAGCACCGTAGACAGAGGACGGTACGAGCAGTACTTC
V gene: TRBV11-3; clone size: many; J gene: TRBJ1-3; D gene: -; CDR3 protein: CASSFSEQGQGNTIYF; CDR3 DNA: TGTGCCAGCAGCTTCTCGGAACAGGGACAAGGAAACACCATATATTTT
V gene: TRBV6-2/TRBV6-3; clone size: -; J gene: TRBJ2-2; D gene: -; CDR3 protein: CASSASAGSNTGELFF; CDR3 DNA: TGTGCCAGCAGCGCTAGTGCAGGGTCGAACACCGGGGAGCTGTTTTTT
V gene: TRBV12-3/TRBV12-4; clone size: few; J gene: TRBJ2-5; D gene: -; CDR3 protein: CASSLAWRVETQYF; CDR3 DNA: TGTGCCAGCAGTTTAGCGTGGAGGGTGGAGACCCAGTACTTC
V gene: TRBV18; clone size: few; J gene: TRBJ1-1; D gene: -; CDR3 protein: CASSPVDLGMNTEAFF; CDR3 DNA: TGTGCCAGCTCACCGGTGGACTTAGGCATGAACACTGAAGCTTTCTTT
V gene: TRBV12-3/TRBV12-4; clone size: many; J gene: TRBJ1-1; D gene: -; CDR3 protein: CASCRQPMNTEAFF; CDR3 DNA: TGTGCCAGCTGCCGACAGCCTATGAACACTGAAGCTTTCTTT
V gene: TRBV5-1; clone size: many; J gene: TRBJ2-4; D gene: -; CDR3 protein: CASSPRDREDIQYF; CDR3 DNA: TGCGCCAGCAGCCCCCGGGACCGCGAAGACATTCAGTACTTC
V gene: TRBV28; clone size: many; J gene: TRBJ2-7; D gene: TRBD1; CDR3 protein: CASSKQGSSYEQYF; CDR3 DNA: TGTGCCAGCAGCAAACAGGGGAGCTCCTACGAGCAGTACTTC
V gene: TRBV4-1; clone size: many; J gene: TRBJ1-5; D gene: -; CDR3 protein: CASSQRIGGPIRYSNQPQHF; CDR3 DNA: TGCGCCAGCAGCCAACGTATTGGGGGGCCTATTCGTTATAGCAATCAGCCCCAGCATTTT
V gene: TRBV27; clone size: many; J gene: TRBJ1-5; D gene: -; CDR3 protein: CASSPYGGNQPQHF; CDR3 DNA: TGTGCCAGCAGCCCCTACGGGGGCAATCAGCCCCAGCATTTT
V gene: TRBV12-3/TRBV12-4; clone size: many; J gene: TRBJ2-7; D gene: -; CDR3 protein: CASSPGAREQYF; CDR3 DNA: TGTGCCAGCAGCCCAGGGGCGAGGGAGCAGTACTTC
V gene: TRBV20-1; clone size: many; J gene: TRBJ1-1; D gene: -; CDR3 protein: CSAVQGTGYLGVEAFF; CDR3 DNA: TGCAGTGCTGTACAAGGGACGGGATATCTCGGGGTAGAAGCTTTCTTT
V gene: TRBV27; clone size: many; J gene: TRBJ1-1; D gene: TRBD1; CDR3 protein: CASSFWDRGRAEAFF; CDR3 DNA: TGTGCCAGCAGTTTTTGGGACAGGGGGCGAGCTGAAGCTTTCTTT
V gene: TRBV11-2; clone size: many; J gene: TRBJ2-7; D gene: TRBD2; CDR3 protein: CASRKAGGMGEQYF; CDR3 DNA: TGTGCCAGCAGAAAAGCGGGAGGGATGGGCGAGCAGTACTTC
V gene: TRBV6-5; clone size: many; J gene: TRBJ2-7; D gene: -; CDR3 protein: CASSYAGFSSYEQYF; CDR3 DNA: TGTGCCAGCAGTTACGCGGGATTCAGCTCCTACGAGCAGTACTTC
V gene: TRBV6-5; clone size: many; J gene: TRBJ1-3; D gene: -; CDR3 protein: CASSYSPELRGNTIYF; CDR3 DNA: TGTGCCAGCAGTTACTCGCCGGAGCTTAGGGGAAACACCATATATTTT